This TCR beta chain derives from a study of blood T cells in healthy people across ages. This CDR3 is 16 amino acids long. Germline trimming cut 2 bases from V and 10 bases from J; bases unmatched to any gene: 14. CDR1 and CDR2 (germline): LGHDT, YNNKEL (reference sequence). This clonotype was detected ten times or more. A second about 7 to 11 cycle PCR used barcoded and J-beta primers. TCRdb reprocessed the 5' RACE reads with MiXCR, giving one entry per CDR3 protein. The top ten clones hold around 10% of a sample with approximately 490,000 distinct CDR3 sequences, around 24% of them seen once. This sample was also put to use in a study of T cells of mothers and their children.

The sequence derives from a boy younger than 18 in good health. The chain has TRBV3-1 and TRBJ2-1; 7 bases match TRBD1. Sequencing used blood. CDR3 sequence reads: CASSQLLTTGTAEQFF. The DNA for the CDR3 is TGTGCCAGCAGCCAACTCCTTACGACAGGGACAGCCGAGCAGTTCTTC.